This TCR beta chain was recorded in a study of T cell responses to AZD1222 COVID-19 vaccine. Germline V gene lookup returns CDR1 SGHRS and CDR2 YFSETQ. The V end lost 1 base, the J end lost 3 bases, and 10 bases lay between the germline ends. The length of the CDR3 is 14 residues. Libraries were prepared by immunoSEQ multiplex PCR; TCRdb keeps only in-frame clonotypes and omits some of them. This sample has over 100,000 clones, with about 87% found just once. This clone appeared a single time. The sequencing here drew on peripheral blood, taken on day 0 of AZD1222 vaccination. The receptor was isolated from an adult in good health. The chain recombines TRBV5-1 with TRBJ1-2, with a tentative D call TRBD1 (5 bases). CDR3 bases: TGCGCCAGCAGCTTGCAGGGTCGTGACTATGGCTACACCTTC. Residues: CASSLQGRDYGYTF.